These 13 T cell receptor beta chains came from one sample sequenced in a study of cytomegalovirus exposure and HLA in healthy donors. PCR used 60 Vbeta primers and 13 Jbeta primers. Only in-frame clones appear in the TCRdb table, and some are missing; sequencing was by immunoSEQ multiplex PCR. The table lists some 130,000 clones, roughly 82% of them singletons. Material: PBMCs. These receptor sequences come from a boy aged 5-17 years in good health and CMV-seronegative.

The chain employs TRBV14 and TRBJ2-7; TRBD1 agrees at 9 bases. This CDR3 is built from 14 residues. The J segment lost 6 bases and the V segment lost 3 bases, leaving 6 bases of the junction unmatched. Germline V CDR1 and CDR2: SGHDN, FVKESK. The CDR3 bases are TGTGCCAGCAGCCATCCGGGACAGGGCTTCGAGCAGTACTTC. Translated: CASSHPGQGFEQYF.

The gene calls are TRBV11-2 and TRBJ2-7; TRBD1 aligns across 9 bases. The CDR3 runs 16 residues. V was pared by 3 bases and J by 5 bases, with 11 bases of the junction left unmatched. Germline values: CDR1 SGHAT, CDR2 FQNNGV. CDR3 residues: CASSLVPGQGSHEQYF. CDR3 DNA sequence: TGTGCCAGCAGCTTGGTGCCGGGACAGGGATCCCACGAGCAGTACTTC.

This clone was detected only a few times. CDR3 bases: TGTGCCAGCACCCGGGACACAGATACGCAGTATTTT. The encoded protein is CASTRDTDTQYF. This chain connects TRBV6-6 to TRBJ2-3, with a possible D match to TRBD2 (5 bases). V lost 7 bases, J lost 2 bases, and 7 bases lay in between. CDR1 and CDR2 from the germline V gene are MNHNY and SVGAGI (reference sequence). CDR3 length: 12 amino acids.

The J gene is TRBJ2-7, the V gene TRBV6-5, with D perhaps matching TRBD1 (5 bases). V gave up 7 bases and J gave up 6 bases, with 10 bases separating them. The V gene's germline CDR1 is MNHEY and CDR2 SVGAGI. This CDR3 region has 11 residues. The CDR3 loop is CASTQGFEQYF. CDR3 in DNA: TGTGCCAGCACCCAGGGCTTCGAGCAGTACTTC.

V usage is TRBV7-9 and J usage is TRBJ2-7, with a possible D match to TRBD2 (5 bases). Germline loops: CDR1 SEHNR, CDR2 FQNEAQ (reference sequence). Trimming left V 5 bases short and J 2 bases short, with 13 bases between. CDR3 size: 14 residues. For the CDR3, the DNA is TGTGCCAGCAGCCCCCGGACTGATACCTACGAGCAGTACTTC. Its translation: CASSPRTDTYEQYF.

This rearrangement joins TRBV5-1 to TRBJ2-5, with D possibly TRBD1 on 5 matching bases. CDR3 length: 16 amino acids. Trimming stripped 2 bases from V and 0 bases from J, with 14 bases between. CDR1 and CDR2 from the germline V gene are SGHRS and YFSETQ. The CDR3 sequence is CASSLEPRQNQETQYF. The CDR3 bases are TGCGCCAGCAGCTTAGAACCCCGACAGAACCAAGAGACCCAGTACTTC.

CDR3 region: CASRGAGAGELFF. CDR3 nucleotide sequence: TGTGCCAGCAGGGGGGCCGGGGCCGGGGAGCTGTTTTTT. This rearrangement joins TRBV13 to TRBJ2-2; a possible D gene is TRBD1 (6 bases). The V end was cut by 6 bases, the J end by 6 bases, with 11 bases between. Germline V CDR1 and CDR2: PRHDT, FYEKMQ (reference sequence). This CDR3 has 13 amino acids.

V gene TRBV19 combines with J gene TRBJ1-1; D is unresolved. Germline V gene sequence: CDR1 LNHDA, CDR2 SQIVND (reference sequence). V was shortened by 8 bases and J by 1 base, with 5 bases between the two germline ends. The CDR3 length is 11 residues. The CDR3 nucleotides read TGTGCCAGTGGGCCGAACACTGAAGCTTTCTTT. Protein: CASGPNTEAFF.

The rearrangement joins TRBV7-6 to TRBJ2-3; tentatively, D is TRBD2 (5 bases). This CDR3 comprises 13 residues. Germline V CDR1 and CDR2: SGHVS, FNYEAQ. The V and J ends lost 3 bases and 2 bases respectively, with 6 bases between them. The CDR3 reads CASSFRDTDTQYF. CDR3 in DNA: TGTGCCAGCAGCTTTCGGGACACAGATACGCAGTATTTT.

V is TRBV19 and J is TRBJ1-1, with D hard to call. Trimming removed 7 bases at V and 1 base at J, with 13 bases between. CDR1 and CDR2 from the germline V gene are LNHDA and SQIVND (reference sequence). The CDR3 consists of 14 residues. The CDR3: CASNSVGRNTEAFF. DNA of the CDR3: TGTGCCAGTAATTCGGTCGGGAGGAACACTGAAGCTTTCTTT.

This clone occurred a few times. This rearrangement joins TRBV27 to TRBJ1-5; TRBD1 might be the D (6 bases). The CDR3 totals 14 residues. The ends were cut back, 2 bases at V and 9 bases at J, with 14 bases in the middle. Per germline, CDR1 MNHEY and CDR2 SMNVEV (reference sequence). The CDR3 DNA is TGTGCCAGCAGTTTAGGGGGGGGCTCTTGGCCCCAGCATTTT. Protein sequence: CASSLGGGSWPQHF.

This clone was detected only once. V usage is TRBV2 and J usage is TRBJ2-1, with D possibly matching TRBD2 (5 bases). From germline, CDR1 is SNHLY and CDR2 FYNNEI. CDR3 length equals 11 residues. The germline V and J ends were trimmed by 5 bases and 6 bases, with 5 bases remaining between them. This CDR3 reads CASSLANEQFF. DNA of the CDR3: TGTGCCAGCAGTCTAGCCAATGAGCAGTTCTTC.

The chain links TRBV4-1 to TRBJ2-1; 9 bases match TRBD2. This CDR3 contains 20 residues. V trimming: 3 bases; J trimming: 4 bases; junction bases outside the gene matches: 19. Germline V gene lookup returns CDR1 MGHRA and CDR2 YSYEKL. The CDR3 DNA follows: TGCGCCAGCAGCCAGGGCGGGACTAGCAAGGGAACTTCTATGTACAATGAGCAGTTCTTC. It is translated as CASSQGGTSKGTSMYNEQFF.